A selection of T cell receptor beta chains follows, all from one sample in a study of CD8+ T cells in alopecia areata. Assay used: immunoSEQ multiplex PCR; TCRdb lists only in-frame clones, some missing. The sample includes a few hundred thousand clones, more than 30% of them seen just once. Sequenced material: CD4+ T cells sorted from blood, taken at roughly week 30, from a patient treated with tofacitinib. The receptor source for this set is a human donor with alopecia areata. The conserved cysteine and the conserved F or W are not part of the CDR3 here.

v_gene | CDR3aa
TRBV5-1 | ASSRISGGTKETQY
TRBV29-1 | SSRTGESYNEQF
TRBV29-1 | SVEPLAGSTQY
TRBV5-1 | ASSLGRSLNTEAF
TRBV18 | ASSPSTRNTEAF
TRBV30 | AWSSPGRMNTEAF
TRBV9 | ASSSGGASARRTDTQY
TRBV29-1 | SVKGLAVNEQY
TRBV6-5 | ASSWTESNQPQH
TRBV30 | AWRTTGANTIY
TRBV7-9 | ASSLDGTSGSYNEQF
TRBV27 | ASSWAGGNSPLH
TRBV9 | ASSAYQETQY
TRBV6-5 | ASSYNRQRREQY
TRBV29-1 | SVLTTQGGYGYT
TRBV30 | AWSEQPSSGNTIY
TRBV29-1 | SAENGQDYGYT
TRBV5-1 | ASSQGDHSNQPQH
TRBV4-1 | ASSPGQGASYEQY
TRBV7-2 | ASSLGQGRNTGELF
TRBV5-5 | ASNNPGTGGYNEQF
TRBV5-4 | ASSHPSDQETQY
TRBV5-1 | ASSPRQGLSNEQY
TRBV6-1 | ASSEGGSVGRGPSYEQY
TRBV5-6 | ASSPYRGGEQY
TRBV30 | AWDARGGAEEAF
TRBV29-1 | SIREQNYGYT
TRBV5-1 | ASSLELAVGEAF
TRBV9 | ASSITSGSFDEQF
TRBV4-1 | ASRGDGFATNEKLF
TRBV7-8 | ASSLADRYEQY
TRBV9 | ASSEGRNTEAF
TRBV5-1 | ASSSADYPTTDTQY
TRBV6-6 | ASSGEGAGETQY
TRBV2 | ARRGKTGALMNTEAF
TRBV7-9 | ASSPRGSTDTQY
TRBV30 | AWSENGLSGNEQF
TRBV5-6 | ASSLEYGGSYEQY
TRBV30 | AWSVLPKDRATADTQY
TRBV7-7 | ASSAGPAGGSHEQY
TRBV29-1 | SGAGVLGNTEAF
TRBV9 | ASSPLGGGLGDTQY
TRBV14 | ASSPARVYGYT
TRBV6-5 | ASSYSTGAKNTEAF
TRBV11-2 | ASKVVAVGYGYT